The subject of this entry is one T cell receptor beta chain. Other DNA variants within this sample encode the same CDR3. The sample is drawn from a study of blood T cell repertoires in COVID-19. The overall study: From the United States, Italy and Spain came samples of acute and convalescent COVID-19. Sample material is recorded as cDNA or gDNA derived from T cells, B-cell-depleted T cells, or PBMCs.

In the authors' methods: For nucleated cells, counts were estimated from reference gene primer amplification. Libraries were prepared by immunoSEQ multiplex PCR; TCRdb keeps only in-frame clonotypes and omits some of them. V, J and clone size reflect that table, while D and trimming were determined from the DNA. The table has about 230,000 clones, around 83% seen once. This CDR3 contains 14 residues. The germline V gene encodes CDR1 SGHTA and CDR2 FQGTGA. The ends lost 5 bases at V and 5 bases at J; junction bases unmatched: 4. The sequencing input was peripheral blood. The chain uses TRBV7-3 and TRBJ1-1; 11 bases map to TRBD1. This clonotype originated in a woman aged 50 to 60 with acute or convalescent COVID-19. The CDR3 loop is CASSPGTGGTEAFF. The CDR3 nucleotides read TGTGCCAGCAGCCCCGGGACAGGGGGAACTGAAGCTTTCTTT.